This T cell receptor (beta chain) comes out of a study of high-grade serous ovarian cancer treatment subgroups. Looked up from germline, CDR1 is MNHNY and CDR2 is SVGAGI (reference sequence). The CDR3 is 16 residues long. V shed 5 bases and J 0 bases; nucleotides not matched to a gene: 8. A word on this clone: Its target is unknown.

Tumor samples were obtained before definitive surgery or chemotherapy. The assay was immunoSEQ multiplex PCR, and TCRdb's table has in-frame clones only and misses some. The sample lists fewer than 35,000 clones, about 86% occurring once. Study results and caveats: Clonal relatedness tracked neoantigen level, and by trend copy number and mutation load.

The chain has TRBV6-6 and TRBJ2-3; 7 bases line up with TRBD2. This receptor was identified in a human donor with high-grade serous ovarian cancer. The sample was tumor tissue. The CDR3, as DNA: TGTGCCAGCAGTCCGGGTAGGGGAGGGAGCACAGATACGCAGTATTTT. Its translation is CASSPGRGGSTDTQYF.